The 24 T cell receptor beta chains below were found in one sample sequenced in a study of T-cell reconstitution after alpha-beta-depleted transplantation in children. During its preparation, the TCRbeta library received unique molecular identifiers. TCRdb redid the calling of the PCR reads with MiXCR, one entry per CDR3 protein. Of 380,000 or so distinct CDR3 sequences listed, 10% to 15% are singletons. The sample in question was PBMCs, obtained from the stem cell graft. These receptors all stem from a human donor who donated a stem cell graft to a child with Fanconi anemia.

This clonotype turned up a few times. The rearrangement links TRBV6-4 to TRBJ1-2; D unresolved. Trimming left V 6 bases short and J 8 bases short, with 16 bases between. CDR3 length: 13 residues. Germline lookup yields CDR1 MRHNA and CDR2 SNTAGT. The CDR3 DNA sequence: TGTGCCAGCAGATACCGGGCAACTAGGGGCTACACCTTC. Translated: CASRYRATRGYTF.

This clonotype was seen only a few times. J is TRBJ2-3 and V is TRBV5-1; perhaps TRBD2 as D (5 bases). CDR1 and CDR2 from the germline V gene are SGHRS and YFSETQ. V was shortened by 4 bases and J by 2 bases, with 11 bases between the two germline ends. The CDR3 sequence is 14 residues long. The CDR3 protein is CASSVSGDTDTQYF. CDR3 nucleotides: TGCGCCAGCAGCGTAAGCGGCGACACAGATACGCAGTATTTT.

The genes are TRBV6-1 and TRBJ2-7; the match to TRBD2 covers 11 bases. The CDR3 loop spans 15 amino acids. Germline CDR1 MNHNS, CDR2 SASEGT. The J segment lost 4 bases and the V segment lost 6 bases, leaving 8 bases of the junction unmatched. DNA of the CDR3: TGTGCCAGCAGCCGCAAAACTAGCGGGGGTTACGAGCAGTACTTC. This codes for CASSRKTSGGYEQYF.

This clonotype was counted only a few times. The chain is built from TRBV28 and TRBJ1-5, with D perhaps matching TRBD1 (5 bases). V lost 8 bases to trimming and J lost 0 bases, with 20 bases between them. This CDR3 is built from 17 residues. In germline, CDR1 is MDHEN, CDR2 SYDVKM. CDR3 coding DNA: TGTGCCAGCGGCTCCCTCCGGAGGGGCTATAGCAATCAGCCCCAGCATTTT. Its protein product is CASGSLRRGYSNQPQHF.

The rearrangement joins TRBV12-3 or TRBV12-4 to TRBJ2-5, with TRBD1 matching 8 bases. After removal of 5 bases from V and 3 bases from J, the junction contained 11 bases not matched to a gene. The CDR3 is 16 residues long. CDR3 bases: TGTGCCAGCAGTCCCCCGGGACAGGCCTTTGAAGAGACCCAGTACTTC. Its translation: CASSPPGQAFEETQYF.

This clonotype was detected only a few times. The chain uses TRBV7-2 and TRBJ2-3, with 12 nucleotides matching TRBD2. V shed 6 bases and J 2 bases; nucleotides not matched to a gene: 6. CDR3 length: 16 amino acids. Germline CDR1 SGHTA, CDR2 FQGNSA. Written as DNA, the CDR3 is TGTGCCAGCAGACCCACTAGCGGGGGGCTCACAGATACGCAGTATTTT. Protein sequence: CASRPTSGGLTDTQYF.

This sequence joins TRBV29-1 and TRBJ1-2, with TRBD1 identical over 9 bases. V was clipped by 5 bases and J by 4 bases; unmatched bases: 11. In germline, CDR1 is SQVTM, CDR2 ANQGSEA. This CDR3 is 15 amino acids long. CDR3 nucleotide sequence: TGCAGCGTTCCTGGCTACGGACAGGGGATCTATGGCTACACCTTC. It yields the protein CSVPGYGQGIYGYTF. Full variable domain (rest looked up from reference TRBV29-1 and TRBJ1-2): SAVISQKPSRDICQRGTSLTIQCQVDSQVTMMFWYRQQPGQSLTLIATANQGSEATYESGFVIDKFPISRPNLTFSTLTVSNMSPEDSSIYLCSVPGYGQGIYGYTFGSGTRLTVV.

This clonotype was recorded a few times. The V call is TRBV4-3, the J call TRBJ1-5; tentative D call: TRBD1 (5 bases). V dropped 1 base and J dropped 6 bases, with 10 bases sitting between them. Germline CDR1 LGHNA, CDR2 YSLEER. The CDR3 is made up of 14 amino acids. The CDR3 DNA reads TGCGCCAGCAGCCAAGCGAAAGGGGTTCAGCCCCAGCATTTT. Its translation is CASSQAKGVQPQHF.

The chain couples TRBV5-1 to TRBJ1-2; 8 bases line up with TRBD1. J was trimmed by 2 bases and V by 6 bases; bases with no gene match: 6. This CDR3 has 14 amino acids. Germline CDR1 is SGHRS and CDR2 is YFSETQ. The CDR3 region is CASTRGQGNYGYTF. CDR3 DNA: TGCGCCAGCACCAGAGGACAGGGAAACTATGGCTACACCTTC.

This clonotype showed up many times. CDR3 protein: CASSQGGYEQYV. The CDR3 DNA follows: TGTGCCAGCAGTCAAGGGGGCTACGAGCAGTACGTC. This chain uses TRBV6-2 or TRBV6-3 with TRBJ2-7; maybe TRBD1 (6 bases). The CDR3 loop spans 12 amino acids. Per the germline V gene, CDR1 is MNHEY and CDR2 is SVGEGT. With 5 bases removed from V and 3 bases from J, the gap between germline ends came to 8 bases.

This clonotype appeared a few times. The chain employs TRBV15 and TRBJ2-1; 9 bases map to TRBD1. Germline CDR1 is LNHNV and CDR2 is YYDKDF (reference sequence). The V and J ends lost 7 bases and 6 bases, in that order; junction bases with no gene match: 7. The CDR3 has 14 residues. CDR3 DNA: TGTGCCACCACCGACAGGGGGTTTGGCAATGAGCAGTTCTTC. Translation: CATTDRGFGNEQFF.

This clonotype was observed many times. The chain recombines TRBV29-1 with TRBJ2-6, with a tentative D call TRBD1 (5 bases). This CDR3 comprises 14 residues. With 4 bases removed from V and 9 bases from J, the gap between germline ends came to 16 bases. Germline values: CDR1 SQVTM, CDR2 ANQGSEA. CDR3 amino acids: CSVGLGHWDNVLTF. Written as DNA, the CDR3 is TGCAGCGTTGGCCTTGGACACTGGGACAACGTCCTGACTTTC.

There are many counts of this clonotype. V and J are TRBV4-3 and TRBJ2-5; no definite D call. The V end lost 1 base, the J end lost 0 bases, and 6 bases lay between the germline ends. CDR1 LGHNA and CDR2 YSLEER come from the germline V gene. The CDR3 runs to 14 residues. CDR3 nucleotides: TGCGCCAGCAGCCAAGCGGTGTACCAAGAGACCCAGTACTTC. This sequence encodes CASSQAVYQETQYF.

This clonotype turned up a few times. The CDR3 protein is CASSLTGTVEQYV. In nucleotides, the CDR3 is TGTGCCAGCAGCTTGACAGGGACAGTCGAGCAGTACGTC. The chain combines TRBV6-2 or TRBV6-3 with TRBJ2-7; 7 nucleotides line up with TRBD1. Germline values: CDR1 MNHEY, CDR2 SVGEGT. Trimming cost V 6 bases and J 6 bases; bases outside gene matches: 8. The CDR3 totals 13 residues.

This clonotype was seen only once. This rearrangement joins TRBV7-3 to TRBJ1-1, with D possibly being TRBD1 (5 bases). Germline V CDR1 and CDR2: SGHTA, FQGTGA. The CDR3 is made up of 16 amino acids. Trimming removed 2 bases at V and 4 bases at J, with 17 bases between. As DNA, the CDR3 is TGTGCCAGCAGCTTATTAGGGGCAGGTGCTGGCACTGAAGCTTTCTTT. As protein: CASSLLGAGAGTEAFF.

V usage is TRBV5-1 and J usage is TRBJ1-1; D is uncertain. Trimming pared 0 bases from V and 4 bases from J, leaving 10 bases between. Germline V gives CDR1 SGHRS, CDR2 YFSETQ. This CDR3 comprises 14 residues. In nucleotides, the CDR3 is TGCGCCAGCAGCTTGGAATTCGGGATCACTGAAGCTTTCTTT. Translation: CASSLEFGITEAFF.

The chain links TRBV4-3 to TRBJ1-2; 9 bases are shared with TRBD1. V lost 3 bases and J lost 1; bases outside the gene matches: 6. The CDR3 contains 16 residues. The germline V gene has CDR1 LGHNA and CDR2 YSLEER. CDR3 amino acids: CASSQEGQGYNYGYTF. For the CDR3, the DNA is TGCGCCAGCAGCCAGGAGGGACAGGGCTATAACTATGGCTACACCTTC.

This clonotype was detected only a few times. The chain carries TRBV5-1 and TRBJ2-1; perhaps TRBD1 as D (6 bases). Germline assignment: CDR1 SGHRS and CDR2 YFSETQ. Trimming cost V 2 bases and J 2 bases, with 11 bases left between them. CDR3 length equals 15 residues. CDR3 sequence (DNA): TGCGCCAGCAGCTTCAACAGGGCTGCCTACAATGAGCAGTTCTTC. This sequence encodes CASSFNRAAYNEQFF.

This clonotype was detected only a few times. This chain joins TRBV12-5 and TRBJ2-1; no definite D call. Germline lookup yields CDR1 LGHNT and CDR2 FRNRAP. Trimming removed 1 base at V and 12 bases at J, with 13 bases between. The CDR3 loop spans 13 amino acids. CDR3 nucleotides: TGTGCTAGTGGTTTGGGATTAGAGTATACGCAGTTCTTC. As protein: CASGLGLEYTQFF.

The genes are TRBV11-1 and TRBJ2-3, with 10 bases lining up with TRBD2. J gave up 1 base and V 5 bases, and 12 bases lay outside the gene matches. The CDR3 covers 18 residues. In germline, CDR1 is SGHAT, CDR2 FQDESV (reference sequence). The CDR3, as DNA: TGTGCCAGCAGCGCCCGCCGCCTGACTAGCGGGCGCACAGATACGCAGTATTTT. It yields the protein CASSARRLTSGRTDTQYF. The variable domain in full, completed from reference TRBV11-1 and TRBJ2-3, reads EAEVAQSPRYKITEKSQAVAFWCDPISGHATLYWYRQILGQGPELLVQFQDESVVDDSQLPKDRFSAERLKGVDSTLKIQPAELGDSAMYLCASSARRLTSGRTDTQYFGPGTRLTVL.

This clonotype came up many times. The chain couples TRBV24-1 to TRBJ2-1; D possibly corresponds to TRBD1 (5 bases). The CDR3 sequence is 14 residues long. V lost 7 bases to trimming and J lost 5 bases, with 14 bases between them. Germline lookup yields CDR1 KGHDR and CDR2 SFDVKD. The CDR3 here is CATSGSQGNNEQFF. DNA for the CDR3: TGTGCCACCAGCGGTTCCCAGGGAAACAATGAGCAGTTCTTC.

The chain uses TRBV30 and TRBJ2-4; weak D call: TRBD2 (5 bases). Germline CDR1 GTSNPN, CDR2 SVGIG (reference sequence). The CDR3 extends over 13 amino acids. V was cut by 1 base and J by 7 bases, with 11 bases left in between. The CDR3: CAWSGGPGNIQYF. CDR3 bases: TGTGCCTGGAGTGGCGGGCCAGGCAACATTCAGTACTTC.

This clonotype was picked up many times. This chain links TRBV2 with TRBJ1-6; D remains ambiguous. Germline lookup yields CDR1 SNHLY and CDR2 FYNNEI. CDR3 size: 14 residues. The V gene lost 7 bases and the J gene lost 9 bases, with 16 bases spanning the gap. This chain's CDR3 is CASTPRTGGSPLHF. The DNA for the CDR3 is TGTGCCAGCACTCCGCGGACGGGTGGTTCACCCCTCCACTTT.

The rearrangement links TRBV5-5 to TRBJ2-2, with D tentatively TRBD1 (6 bases). This CDR3 comprises 17 residues. Germline lookup yields CDR1 SGHKS and CDR2 YYEKEE (reference sequence). V shed 2 bases and J shed 1 base, with 15 bases lying between them. CDR3 amino acids: CASSLEGVGLNTGELFF. The CDR3, as DNA: TGTGCCAGCAGCTTAGAGGGGGTCGGGCTGAACACCGGGGAGCTGTTTTTT.